This record looks at one TCR beta chain sequence and its context. What it binds is unknown. This entry is derived from a study of OX40 agonist ivuxolimab in advanced cancers. Some clones are missing from TCRdb's copy, which holds only in-frame ones; the method was immunoSEQ multiplex PCR. The table records more than 35,000 clones, around 89% of them present only once. The study's findings and limits: More expanded clones were seen, on average, in CD8+ T cells than in CD4+.

V gave up 1 base and J gave up 5 bases, with 11 bases separating them. The CDR3 is 15 amino acids. The germline gives CDR1 LGHNA, CDR2 YSLEER. Sequencing used CD4+ or CD8+ T cells sorted from blood, obtained in a trial of the OX40 agonist ivuxolimab. This sequence joins TRBV4-3 and TRBJ1-4; TRBD1 might be the D (5 bases). This TCR was sampled from an adult with an advanced solid tumor such as melanoma, head and neck, liver or kidney cancer. The CDR3 DNA sequence: TGCGCCAGCAGCCAAGCGGGGGGGAGGAATGAAAAACTGTTTTTT. This sequence encodes CASSQAGGRNEKLFF.